This T cell receptor (beta chain) was retrieved from a study of blood T cell repertoires in COVID-19. Study in general: Acute and convalescent COVID-19 samples came from the United States, Italy and Spain. From T cells, B-cell-depleted T cells, or PBMCs came the material, which was cDNA or gDNA.

Authors' methods: Reference gene primers were amplified, and this amplification served to estimate nucleated cell counts. The assay was immunoSEQ multiplex PCR, and TCRdb's table has in-frame clones only and misses some. That table furnishes V, J and clone size, whereas the DNA furnished D and trimming. The data hold about 150,000 clones, with 60% to 80% observed a single time. This clone was observed a handful of times. V lost 4 bases, J lost 2 bases, and 9 bases lay in between. Germline-derived CDR1 and CDR2 are SEHNR and FQNEAQ (reference sequence). The CDR3 sequence is 14 residues long. The chain links TRBV7-9 to TRBJ1-3; no firm D call. The source is a man in his forties or fifties with active or convalescent COVID-19. Sequencing used peripheral blood. CDR3 residues: CASSSGITGNTIYF. The CDR3 coding sequence is TGTGCCAGCAGCTCGGGGATAACTGGAAACACCATATATTTT.